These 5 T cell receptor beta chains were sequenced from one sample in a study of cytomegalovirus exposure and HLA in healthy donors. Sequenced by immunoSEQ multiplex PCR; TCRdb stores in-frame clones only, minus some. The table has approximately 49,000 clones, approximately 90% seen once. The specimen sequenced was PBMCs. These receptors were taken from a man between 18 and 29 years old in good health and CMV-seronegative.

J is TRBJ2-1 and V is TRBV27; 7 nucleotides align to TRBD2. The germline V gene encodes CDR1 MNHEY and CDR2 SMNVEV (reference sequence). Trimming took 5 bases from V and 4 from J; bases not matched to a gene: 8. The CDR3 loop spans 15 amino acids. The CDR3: CASSRWGGDYNEQFF. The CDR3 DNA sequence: TGTGCCAGCAGTAGGTGGGGGGGAGATTACAATGAGCAGTTCTTC.

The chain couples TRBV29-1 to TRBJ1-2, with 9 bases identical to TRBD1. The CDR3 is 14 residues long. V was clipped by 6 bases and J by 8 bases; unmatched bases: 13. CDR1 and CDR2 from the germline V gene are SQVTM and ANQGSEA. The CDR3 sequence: CSVGRDRDPLGYTF. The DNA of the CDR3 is TGCAGCGTCGGGCGGGACAGGGACCCTTTGGGCTACACCTTC.

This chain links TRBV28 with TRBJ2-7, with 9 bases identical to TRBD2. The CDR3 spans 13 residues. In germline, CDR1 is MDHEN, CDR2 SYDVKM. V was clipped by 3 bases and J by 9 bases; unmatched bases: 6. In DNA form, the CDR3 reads TGTGCCAGCAGTTTGGCTAGCGGGATGGGGCAGTACTTC. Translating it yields CASSLASGMGQYF. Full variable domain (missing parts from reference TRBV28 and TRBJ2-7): DVKVTQSSRYLVKRTGEKVFLECVQDMDHENMFWYRQDPGLGLRLIYFSYDVKMKEKGDIPEGYSVSREKKERFSLILESASTNQTSMYLCASSLASGMGQYFGPGTRLTVT.

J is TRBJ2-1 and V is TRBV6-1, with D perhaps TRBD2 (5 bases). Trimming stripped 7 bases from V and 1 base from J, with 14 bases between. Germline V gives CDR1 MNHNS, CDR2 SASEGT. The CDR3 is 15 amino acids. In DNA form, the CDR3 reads TGTGCCAGCACTACCGCCCCGGGGTCCTACAATGAGCAGTTCTTC. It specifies CASTTAPGSYNEQFF.

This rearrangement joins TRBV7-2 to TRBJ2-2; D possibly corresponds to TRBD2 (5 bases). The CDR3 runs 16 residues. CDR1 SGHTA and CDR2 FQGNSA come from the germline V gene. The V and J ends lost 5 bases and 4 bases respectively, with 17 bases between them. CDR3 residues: CASSLLSAAGTGELFF. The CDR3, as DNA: TGTGCCAGCAGCCTTCTAAGTGCGGCGGGCACCGGGGAGCTGTTTTTT.